This TCR beta chain came from a study of OX40 agonist ivuxolimab in advanced cancers. Unmatched junction bases numbered 4, after V lost 4 bases and J lost 6 bases. The CDR3 length is 13 residues. Germline assignment: CDR1 SGHRS and CDR2 YFSETQ. With respect to this clone: The antigen remains unidentified.

Using immunoSEQ multiplex PCR, the repertoire was profiled, and TCRdb retains in-frame clones only, with some absent. The sample has about 68,000 clones, roughly 84% seen once. Whole-study results and caveats: Antigen specificity remained undetermined for the expanded peripheral T cells.

This TCR came from an adult with an advanced solid tumor such as melanoma, head and neck, liver or kidney cancer. The sequencing here drew on CD4+ or CD8+ T cells sorted from blood, taken in a trial of the OX40 agonist ivuxolimab. The chain joins TRBV5-1 to TRBJ2-1; 7 nucleotides agree with TRBD2. DNA for the CDR3: TGCGCCAGCAGCCCCGGGACTACCAATGAGCAGTTCTTC. It encodes CASSPGTTNEQFF. The full variable domain, in which reference TRBV5-1 and TRBJ2-1 provide the parts outside the CDR3, is KAGVTQTPRYLIKTRGQQVTLSCSPISGHRSVSWYQQTPGQGLQFLFEYFSETQRNKGNFPGRFSGRQFSNSRSEMNVSTLELGDSALYLCASSPGTTNEQFFGPGTRLTVL.